These 22 T cell receptor beta chains were all obtained from the same sample, sequenced in a study of persistence of HIV-infected CD4 T cells. These receptors are not linked to any known antigen. This was the immunoSEQ version 4 assay in survey mode. Sequencing was performed with immunoSEQ multiplex PCR; in TCRdb, only in-frame clones are kept and a portion is missing. The sample includes approximately 35,000 clones, 75% to 90% of them seen just once. An overlapping HIV-1 Gag peptide pool stimulated these cells at about 0.94 ug/peptide/mL. CD40L/CD69 double-negative CD45RO-high memory CD4+ T cells were collected. This sample comprised cultured CD4+ T cells from PBMCs, obtained from a patient who received antiretroviral therapy. Receptor source: an adult with HIV. The donor label of this sample is uncertain.

J is TRBJ1-3 and V is TRBV3-1 (or the pseudogene TRBV3-2); D possibly corresponds to TRBD1 (6 bases). Deletions cut 3 bases from V and 4 bases from J, with 13 bases between. The CDR3 loop spans 15 amino acids. The germline gives CDR1 LGHDT, CDR2 YNNKEL (reference sequence). As DNA, the CDR3 is TGTGCCAGCAGCCAGGCTAGGGGGAGAGGAAACACCATATATTTT. It codes for CASSQARGRGNTIYF.

V usage is TRBV5-1 and J usage is TRBJ1-5; D gene unclear. V was clipped by 0 bases and J by 0 bases, with 4 bases between them. The CDR3 is 14 residues long. Per the germline V gene, CDR1 is SGHRS and CDR2 is YFSETQ. In DNA, the CDR3 is TGCGCCAGCAGCTTGGATAATAGCAATCAGCCCCAGCATTTT. Its translation is CASSLDNSNQPQHF.

The gene calls are TRBV6-1 and TRBJ1-5; no clear D. Trimming took off 3 bases at V and 5 bases at J, with 5 bases between the two ends. Germline V lookup: CDR1 MNHNS, CDR2 SASEGT. The CDR3 length is 12 residues. CDR3 bases: TGTGCCAGCAGTGACAGTTATCAGCCCCAGCATTTT. It translates to CASSDSYQPQHF.

The rearrangement uses TRBV20-1 and TRBJ1-4; TRBD1 matches at 10 bases. With V trimmed by 3 bases and J by 7 bases, 8 bases remained unmatched. The CDR3 length is 15 residues. The germline gives CDR1 DFQATT, CDR2 SNEGSKA (reference sequence). CDR3 nucleotide sequence: TGCAGTGCTAGTAGCCGGGACAGGGGTAGTGAAAAACTGTTTTTT. As protein: CSASSRDRGSEKLFF.

Only a few counts were recorded for this clone. V gene TRBV15 combines with J gene TRBJ1-5, with 9 bases that match TRBD1. This CDR3 is 17 amino acids long. V shed 0 bases and J 2 bases; nucleotides not matched to a gene: 5. The germline V gene encodes CDR1 LNHNV and CDR2 YYDKDF (reference sequence). The CDR3 here is CATSRDRTGVRNQPQHF. CDR3 nucleotide sequence: TGTGCCACCAGCAGAGATCGGACAGGGGTGCGCAATCAGCCCCAGCATTTT.

The chain carries TRBV7-3 and TRBJ1-1, with a tentative D call TRBD1 (5 bases). Germline CDR1 is SGHTA and CDR2 is FQGTGA. V lost 2 bases and J 3 bases, leaving 10 bases between the germline ends. This CDR3 has 14 residues. The CDR3 sequence is CASSLQGWDTEAFF. In DNA, the CDR3 is TGTGCCAGCAGCTTACAGGGATGGGACACTGAAGCTTTCTTT.

V is TRBV3-1 (or the pseudogene TRBV3-2) and J is TRBJ2-1; 14 bases match TRBD2. Germline-derived CDR1 and CDR2 are LGHDT and YNNKEL (reference sequence). The CDR3 is 16 residues long. Trimming at V came to 4 bases and at J to 5 bases, leaving 4 bases not matched to a gene. The CDR3: CASSPPGLAGDNEQFF. CDR3 coding DNA: TGTGCCAGCAGCCCGCCGGGACTAGCGGGGGACAATGAGCAGTTCTTC.

The chain has TRBV5-1 and TRBJ2-2; perhaps TRBD2 as D (5 bases). Trimming shortened V by 0 bases and J by 5 bases, and 14 bases separated the two germline ends. The germline V gene encodes CDR1 SGHRS and CDR2 YFSETQ. The length of the CDR3 is 16 residues. CDR3 in amino acids: CASSLVGNPRTGELFF. The CDR3 nucleotides read TGCGCCAGCAGCTTGGTCGGGAACCCAAGGACCGGGGAGCTGTTTTTT.

This clone was seen more than once but under ten times. The chain has TRBV6-5 and TRBJ1-1, with unresolved D. Trimming took 0 bases from V and 6 from J, leaving 11 bases between them. CDR1 is MNHEY, CDR2 SVGAGI, per germline. CDR3 size: 14 residues. The CDR3 DNA follows: TGTGCCAGCAGTTACTCCATGATTTCTGCTGAAGCTTTCTTT. This codes for CASSYSMISAEAFF.

The CDR3 bases are TGTGCCTGGAAGGGCAGAGAAGGGGCTAACTATGGCTACACCTTC. The encoded protein is CAWKGREGANYGYTF. The chain joins TRBV30 to TRBJ1-2, with D possibly TRBD1 on 5 matching bases. V dropped 4 bases and J dropped 0 bases, with 15 bases sitting between them. The CDR3 covers 15 residues. Looked up from germline, CDR1 is GTSNPN and CDR2 is SVGIG (reference sequence).

The CDR3 loop is CASSQANYGYTF. The DNA of the CDR3 is TGTGCCAGCAGCCAAGCCAACTATGGCTACACCTTC. The chain is built from TRBV3-1 (or the pseudogene TRBV3-2) and TRBJ1-2; unclear D gene. This CDR3 contains 12 residues. Deletions cut 1 base from V and 2 bases from J, with 2 bases between. Germline V gene sequence: CDR1 LGHDT, CDR2 YNNKEL (reference sequence).

The chain couples TRBV19 to TRBJ2-5; the D gene is possibly TRBD1 (6 bases). The germline gives CDR1 LNHDA, CDR2 SQIVND (reference sequence). V gave up 9 bases and J gave up 5 bases, with 19 bases separating them. The CDR3 is made up of 14 amino acids. This chain's CDR3 is CASSIEGVGETQYF. In nucleotides, the CDR3 is TGTGCCAGCTCCATAGAGGGGGTTGGGGAGACCCAGTACTTC. Full variable domain (outside the CDR3, taken from reference TRBV19 and TRBJ2-5): DGGITQSPKYLFRKEGQNVTLSCEQNLNHDAMYWYRQDPGQGLRLIYYSQIVNDFQKGDIAEGYSVSREKKESFPLTVTSAQKNPTAFYLCASSIEGVGETQYFGPGTRLLVL.

This clone was picked up one time. The CDR3 sequence is CASSQDLRGFNYGYTF. CDR3 nucleotides: TGTGCCAGCAGCCAAGATCTTAGGGGCTTCAACTATGGCTACACCTTC. The rearrangement links TRBV4-2 to TRBJ1-2; weak D call: TRBD1 (5 bases). Germline assignment: CDR1 LGHNA and CDR2 YNFKEQ. The CDR3 has 16 residues. Trimming removed 0 bases from V and 2 bases from J, with 13 bases in between.

The V call is TRBV12-3 or TRBV12-4, the J call TRBJ1-5; 8 nucleotides line up with TRBD1. V was pared by 5 bases and J by 7 bases, with 4 bases of the junction left unmatched. There are 13 residues in the CDR3. The CDR3 region is CASSRQGQQPQHF. CDR3 nucleotide sequence: TGTGCCAGCAGTCGACAGGGGCAACAGCCCCAGCATTTT.

The J gene is TRBJ2-6, the V gene TRBV19, with TRBD1 as a possible D gene (6 bases). CDR3 length equals 16 residues. Germline V gene data show CDR1 as LNHDA and CDR2 as SQIVND (reference sequence). The V end was cut by 5 bases, the J end by 0 bases, with 11 bases between. In nucleotides, the CDR3 is TGTGCCAGTAGTCACGGACAGAGCTCTGGGGCCAACGTCCTGACTTTC. This translates into CASSHGQSSGANVLTF. Based on the CDR3 plus reference TRBV19 and TRBJ2-6, the full variable domain is DGGITQSPKYLFRKEGQNVTLSCEQNLNHDAMYWYRQDPGQGLRLIYYSQIVNDFQKGDIAEGYSVSREKKESFPLTVTSAQKNPTAFYLCASSHGQSSGANVLTFGAGSRLTVL.

The chain combines TRBV6-5 with TRBJ1-2; 10 bases fit TRBD1. The CDR3 spans 14 residues. V lost 8 bases to trimming and J lost 5 bases; unmatched junction nucleotides: 8. Germline CDR1 reads MNHEY; CDR2 reads SVGAGI. The CDR3 spells CASRRGQGVYGYTF. The CDR3 nucleotides read TGTGCCAGCCGCCGAGGACAGGGGGTTTATGGCTACACCTTC.

The chain combines TRBV5-1 with TRBJ1-1; 9 bases line up with TRBD1. The CDR3 consists of 13 residues. From germline, CDR1 is SGHRS and CDR2 YFSETQ. V lost 4 bases, J lost 5 bases, and 3 bases stayed unmatched. The CDR3 coding sequence is TGCGCCAGCAGCGGGACAGGGCAAACTGAAGCTTTCTTT. Translation: CASSGTGQTEAFF. Together with reference TRBV5-1 and TRBJ1-1, the CDR3 gives the full variable domain: KAGVTQTPRYLIKTRGQQVTLSCSPISGHRSVSWYQQTPGQGLQFLFEYFSETQRNKGNFPGRFSGRQFSNSRSEMNVSTLELGDSALYLCASSGTGQTEAFFGQGTRLTVV.

This chain connects TRBV5-4 to TRBJ2-7, with 7 bases matching TRBD1. V dropped 4 bases and J dropped 3; count of bases not matched to a gene: 7. The CDR3 is 14 residues long. Germline V gene sequence: CDR1 SGHNT, CDR2 YYREEE (reference sequence). CDR3 sequence: CASSHPDRDYEQYF. The CDR3 coding sequence is TGTGCCAGCAGCCACCCCGACAGGGACTACGAGCAGTACTTC.

The rearrangement links TRBV20-1 to TRBJ2-7; D possibly corresponds to TRBD1 (5 bases). V lost 6 bases and J 5 bases, leaving 11 bases between the germline ends. CDR1 is DFQATT and CDR2 is SNEGSKA in the germline V gene (reference sequence). CDR3 length: 11 residues. Here the CDR3 reads CSAGRGNEQYV. CDR3 nucleotides: TGCAGTGCAGGAAGGGGTAACGAGCAGTACGTC.

The V gene is TRBV5-5, the J gene TRBJ2-1, with TRBD1 matching over 7 bases. From germline, CDR1 is SGHKS and CDR2 YYEKEE (reference sequence). With 4 bases clipped from V and 4 bases from J, the junction kept 8 bases outside the gene matches. This CDR3 is built from 15 residues. Here the CDR3 reads CASSLDRVSYNEQFF. DNA for the CDR3: TGTGCCAGCAGCCTCGACAGGGTCTCGTACAATGAGCAGTTCTTC.

The chain has TRBV7-3 and TRBJ2-1; maybe TRBD1 (6 bases). V shed 2 bases and J shed 4 bases, with 18 bases lying between them. Germline lookup yields CDR1 SGHTA and CDR2 FQGTGA. The CDR3 is 17 residues long. The CDR3 DNA reads as TGTGCCAGCAGCTTATTCCCCCTAGGGGGTGCTTACAATGAGCAGTTCTTC. It specifies CASSLFPLGGAYNEQFF. The whole variable domain, filled in from reference TRBV7-3 and TRBJ2-1, reads GAGVSQTPSNKVTEKGKYVELRCDPISGHTALYWYRQSLGQGPEFLIYFQGTGAADDSGLPNDRFFAVRPEGSVSTLKIQRTERGDSAVYLCASSLFPLGGAYNEQFFGPGTRLTVL.

CDR3 sequence reads: CASSQGGGNQPQHF. In DNA form, the CDR3 reads TGTGCCAGCAGCCAGGGGGGGGGCAATCAGCCCCAGCATTTT. The V gene is TRBV6-6, the J gene TRBJ1-5; 7 bases line up with TRBD1. There are 14 residues in the CDR3. Germline values: CDR1 MNHNY, CDR2 SVGAGI (reference sequence). V lost 6 bases and J lost 2; bases outside the gene matches: 4.